Here is one TCR beta chain with its context. Per the original methods: From reference gene primer amplification, estimates of nucleated cell counts were derived. Profiled with immunoSEQ multiplex PCR; TCRdb holds only in-frame clones, not every one. The V and J calls and clone size were taken over from that table, and D and trimming were inferred from the DNA. This sample has around 140,000 clones; about nine tenths occur once, and the top ten carry around 1.6%. Per the germline V gene, CDR1 is SGDLS and CDR2 is YYNGEE. The CDR3 runs to 15 residues. V lost 2 bases to trimming and J lost 6 bases; unmatched junction nucleotides: 5. The sample originates from a study of blood T cell repertoires in COVID-19. Across the whole study: Italy, Spain and the United States were the sources of the convalescent and acute COVID-19 samples. T cells, B-cell-depleted T cells, or PBMCs provided the cDNA or gDNA that served as material.

The sample consisted of peripheral blood. V usage is TRBV9 and J usage is TRBJ2-3, with 11 nucleotides matching TRBD2. The TCR comes from a human donor in a cohort sampled during active COVID-19. CDR3 in amino acids: CASSVVASGGDTQYF. CDR3 nucleotides: TGTGCCAGCAGCGTTGTAGCTAGCGGGGGGGATACGCAGTATTTT. Supplemented by reference TRBV9 and TRBJ2-3, the full variable domain reads DSGVTQTPKHLITATGQRVTLRCSPRSGDLSVYWYQQSLDQGLQFLIQYYNGEERAKGNILERFSAQQFPDLHSELNLSSLELGDSALYFCASSVVASGGDTQYFGPGTRLTVL.